The sequence of this T cell receptor (beta chain) was determined in a study of control samples from healthy donors and cancer patients (dated by TCRdb to 2020 to 2021). Libraries came from the immunoSEQ multiplex PCR assay. The table comes from immuneACCESS by way of TCRdb, which keeps in-frame sequences with V and J called. Part of the clones is missing from these tables; in studies checked, under half for an unresolved V gene and the rest for unknown reasons. For this sample there are just under 80,000 clones; around 90% appear just once. Of the sample, under 2.5% is held by the ten largest clones. Points on this clone: This receptor's antigen is unknown. Base qualities are not provided; no much larger clone lies one nucleotide away.

Trimming takes 3 bases off V and 0 bases off J; junction bases not matched to a gene: 7. The CDR3 has 17 amino acids, counting the end cysteine and phenylalanine. The retained sequence is limited to the CDR3, 51 bases, with the frame set at the first base. The CDR1 and CDR2 encoded by the germline V gene are SGHDN and FVKESK. The clonotype originates from a woman in her fifties or sixties with head and neck cancer. Material for sequencing was PBMCs. Recombination linked TRBV14 to TRBJ2-1; TRBD2 fits 8 bases in the junction. The DNA sequence follows: TGTGCCAGCAGCCATAGAAGCGGGAGCTCCTCCTACAATGAGCAGTTCTTC. Translated, it reads CASSHRSGSSSYNEQFF. Beyond the CDR3, the reference TRBV14 and TRBJ2-1 genes provide the residues; the full variable domain reads: EAGVTQFPSHSVIEKGQTVTLRCDPISGHDNLYWYRRVMGKEIKFLLHFVKESKQDESGMPNNRFLAERTGGTYSTLKVQPAELEDSGVYFCASSHRSGSSSYNEQFFGPGTRLTVL.